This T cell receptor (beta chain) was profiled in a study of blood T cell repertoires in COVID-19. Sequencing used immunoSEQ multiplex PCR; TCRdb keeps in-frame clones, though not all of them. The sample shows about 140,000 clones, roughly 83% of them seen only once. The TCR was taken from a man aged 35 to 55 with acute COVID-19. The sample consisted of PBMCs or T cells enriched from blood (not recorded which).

CDR3 DNA sequence: TGTGCCAGCAGTGCTGGCCTCCACCCCCAGGAAGGCTACACCTTC. Protein sequence: CASSAGLHPQEGYTF. This sequence joins TRBV13 and TRBJ1-2; D gene uncertain. The CDR3 consists of 15 residues. Germline V gives CDR1 PRHDT, CDR2 FYEKMQ (reference sequence). V was cut by 6 bases and J by 8 bases, with 22 bases left in between.